This T cell receptor (beta chain) emerged from a study of cytomegalovirus exposure and HLA in healthy donors. The junction had 0 bases not matched to a gene; V was cut back by 5 bases and J by 5 bases. This CDR3 contains 12 residues. Per the germline V gene, CDR1 is SGHTA and CDR2 is FQGTGA. On this clone: Its antigen is not known.

It was with 60 Vbeta and 13 Jbeta primers that the PCR ran. Using immunoSEQ multiplex PCR, the repertoire was profiled, and TCRdb retains in-frame clones only, with some absent. Here the sample spans around 150,000 clones, 80% being singletons. Study results and limitations: TRBV6-2, TRBV6-3 and other indistinguishable V segments were excluded. An apparent linkage of common viral pathogens to several of the most significant clusters emerged in a later analysis. Apparent HLA restriction characterized most CMV-associated TCR beta chains in a later analysis. Earlier analysis yielded a pattern in which most TCR beta V segments were productive about 90% or about 30% of the time.

Sequenced sample: PBMCs. The origin of this receptor is a man aged 45 to 65 in good health and CMV-seronegative. The chain employs TRBV7-3 and TRBJ2-3; 8 bases agree with TRBD1. This chain's CDR3 is CASSTGGDTQYF. The CDR3 DNA is TGTGCCAGCAGCACAGGGGGAGATACGCAGTATTTT.